Following are 15 T cell receptor beta chains from one sample sequenced in a study of T-cell reconstitution after alpha-beta-depleted transplantation in children listed by TCRdb under 2016. The label giving this sample's treatment or condition can be read as: allogeneic hematopoietic cell transplantation with graft depleted of TCRalphabeta T cells and CD19 B cells. The method behind the library was PCR. For sequencing, an Illumina HiSeq 2500 was employed. Molecular barcoding was employed in the preparation of TCR libraries, with unique molecular identifiers being used to normalize TCRbeta repertoire quantification. The public reads were run again by TCRdb, first through fastp at Q25 and then through MiXCR, and only productive beta chains were kept. Duplicate CDR3 protein sequences are folded into a single record with the most common DNA and genes. For this sample the table gives 540,000 or so distinct CDR3 sequences, of which roughly 23% were detected only once. The ten top clones hold roughly 14% of the sample.

The specimen was PBMCs, mostly from graft donor cells, collected 360 days after TCRalphabeta/CD19-depleted stem cell transplant. These receptor sequences come from a boy less than two years old who had a stem cell transplant for acute myeloid leukemia, so the T cells may come from the graft donor.

Many counts were recorded for this clonotype. This chain links TRBV7-9 with TRBJ2-3; 7 nucleotides line up with TRBD1. This CDR3 has 14 residues. The germline gives CDR1 SEHNR, CDR2 FQNEAQ (reference sequence). The V gene end was trimmed by 6 bases and the J gene end by 4 bases; junction bases not matched to a gene: 7. CDR3 amino acids: CASRPTGVADTQYF. The CDR3 bases are TGTGCCAGCAGGCCTACAGGGGTAGCAGATACGCAGTATTTT.

This clonotype was found many times. The V gene is TRBV6-1, the J gene TRBJ1-5; TRBD1 matches 7 bases. The CDR3 is 15 amino acids. Trimming at V came to 6 bases and at J to 4 bases, leaving 9 bases not matched to a gene. CDR1 and CDR2 from the germline V gene are MNHNS and SASEGT. CDR3 region: CASRKGTASNQPQHF. CDR3 coding DNA: TGTGCCAGCAGGAAAGGGACAGCATCTAATCAGCCCCAGCATTTT.

The sample holds many counts of this clonotype. In DNA, the CDR3 is TGCAGCTCGGGCACCCCGCCCACAGATACGCAGTATTTT. Amino acid sequence: CSSGTPPTDTQYF. The chain joins TRBV29-1 to TRBJ2-3, with unresolved D. Trimming took 8 bases from V and 2 from J, leaving 14 bases between them. The CDR3 totals 13 residues. Germline-derived CDR1 and CDR2 are SQVTM and ANQGSEA.

This clonotype was counted many times. This chain connects TRBV20-1 to TRBJ2-3; possible D gene TRBD1, 6 bases. The CDR3 covers 14 residues. Germline values: CDR1 DFQATT, CDR2 SNEGSKA (reference sequence). V gave up 5 bases and J gave up 3 bases, with 15 bases separating them. The CDR3 region has the DNA TGCAGTGCTCTCACAGGGAAAGGAACAGATACGCAGTATTTT. This gives the protein CSALTGKGTDTQYF.

CDR3 coding DNA: TGTGCCAGCAGCTTGGTCGGGGGACCCAATCAGCCCCAGCATTTT. It translates to CASSLVGGPNQPQHF. V and J are TRBV5-5 and TRBJ1-5; a possible D gene is TRBD1 (5 bases). Trimming took 0 bases from V and 3 from J, leaving 10 bases between them. CDR3 length equals 15 residues. Per germline, CDR1 SGHKS and CDR2 YYEKEE (reference sequence).

The table lists this clonotype with many counts. The chain links TRBV29-1 to TRBJ1-1; 7 bases map to TRBD1. CDR1 is SQVTM and CDR2 is ANQGSEA in the germline V gene. Trimming cost V 4 bases and J 7 bases; bases outside gene matches: 21. The CDR3 is 17 amino acids. The CDR3 protein is CSVVWRLGQGGVGEAFF. The CDR3 bases are TGCAGCGTTGTATGGAGGTTAGGGCAGGGGGGCGTCGGTGAAGCTTTCTTT.

The sample holds many counts of this clonotype. J is TRBJ2-1 and V is TRBV28, with 13 positions matching TRBD2. The V gene end was trimmed by 5 bases and the J gene end by 4 bases; junction bases not matched to a gene: 14. The V gene's germline CDR1 is MDHEN and CDR2 SYDVKM. The CDR3 extends over 19 amino acids. The CDR3 DNA follows: TGTGCCAGCAGTCCAACCCCTCCCCTACTAGCGGGGGGGTACAATGAGCAGTTCTTC. This gives the protein CASSPTPPLLAGGYNEQFF.

The J gene is TRBJ1-1, the V gene TRBV27, with 11 bases lining up with TRBD1. V trimming: 4 bases; J trimming: 5 bases; junction bases outside the gene matches: 12. The CDR3 is made up of 17 amino acids. The V gene's germline CDR1 is MNHEY and CDR2 SMNVEV (reference sequence). The CDR3 bases are TGTGCCAGCAGTTCCCGATTGGGACAGGGGGGTTGGACTGAAGCTTTCTTT. Translating it yields CASSSRLGQGGWTEAFF.

This clonotype was seen a few times. The V gene is TRBV12-3 or TRBV12-4, the J gene TRBJ1-3; D is uncertain. This CDR3 has 14 amino acids. V was cut by 2 bases and J by 7 bases, with 12 bases left in between. The CDR3 sequence: CASSLYPLGNTIYF. The CDR3 DNA follows: TGTGCCAGCAGTTTATATCCCCTAGGGAACACCATATATTTT.

This clonotype has ten or more counts. The V gene is TRBV6-6, the J gene TRBJ2-7; no firm D call. V lost 8 bases to trimming and J lost 5 bases, with 16 bases between them. CDR1 and CDR2 from the germline V gene are MNHNY and SVGAGI (reference sequence). CDR3 length: 13 residues. The CDR3 DNA is TGTGCCAGCGTAGAGTCGAATTCCCACGAGCAGTACTTC. Its translation: CASVESNSHEQYF.

This clonotype was counted at least ten times. The chain recombines TRBV3-1 with TRBJ2-5; TRBD1 aligns across 7 bases. The CDR3 runs to 17 residues. Germline CDR1 reads LGHDT; CDR2 reads YNNKEL (reference sequence). With 0 bases clipped from V and 3 bases from J, the junction kept 10 bases outside the gene matches. This chain's CDR3 is CASSQDWGQPGKETQYF. As DNA, the CDR3 is TGTGCCAGCAGCCAAGATTGGGGACAGCCTGGAAAAGAGACCCAGTACTTC.

The gene calls are TRBV12-3 or TRBV12-4 and TRBJ2-1, with D maybe TRBD1 (5 bases). Trimming pared 5 bases from V and 5 bases from J, leaving 13 bases between. This CDR3 contains 14 residues. CDR3 amino acids: CASSPHRRNNEQFF. CDR3 bases: TGTGCCAGCAGTCCGCACAGGAGAAACAATGAGCAGTTCTTC.

This clonotype was seen many times. This chain connects TRBV24-1 to TRBJ2-7; D perhaps matches TRBD1 (5 bases). The CDR3 is made up of 13 amino acids. The V and J ends lost 3 bases and 4 bases respectively, with 9 bases between them. Germline V gene lookup returns CDR1 KGHDR and CDR2 SFDVKD. The CDR3 region has the DNA TGTGCCACCAGTGATCCTCAGGGATACGAGCAGTACTTC. As protein: CATSDPQGYEQYF.

The rearrangement uses TRBV12-3 or TRBV12-4 and TRBJ2-3; D tentatively fits TRBD1 or TRBD2 (5 bases each). The V end lost 3 bases, the J end lost 3 bases, and 10 bases lay between the germline ends. There are 14 residues in the CDR3. The CDR3 DNA is TGTGCCAGCAGTTTCAGGGACGGAACAGATACGCAGTATTTT. This encodes CASSFRDGTDTQYF.

This clonotype was counted between two and nine times. The rearrangement joins TRBV15 to TRBJ1-5; D gene uncertain. V was trimmed by 5 bases and J by 2 bases, leaving 7 bases between them. Germline CDR1 reads LNHNV; CDR2 reads YYDKDF (reference sequence). The CDR3 sequence is 13 residues long. The DNA for the CDR3 is TGTGCCACCAGCTCTGGGGGCAATCAGCCCCAGCATTTT. The encoded protein is CATSSGGNQPQHF.